Below, 2 T cell receptor beta chains from the same sample are listed, as sequenced in a study of cytomegalovirus exposure and HLA in healthy donors. Primers included in the PCR were 60 Vbeta and 13 Jbeta primers. The protocol was immunoSEQ multiplex PCR, while the TCRdb copy is restricted to in-frame clones and leaves out a portion. The sample includes 110,000 or so clones, roughly 70% of them seen just once. The sample consisted of PBMCs. These receptor sequences come from a woman between 70 and 85 years old in good health and CMV-seropositive.

The chain couples TRBV6-6 to TRBJ2-5; possibly TRBD2 for D (6 bases). The CDR3 is 11 residues long. Looked up from germline, CDR1 is MNHNY and CDR2 is SVGAGI (reference sequence). V lost 10 bases and J lost 7, with 13 bases in between. In nucleotides, the CDR3 is TGTGCCACCGTGGGGGAGGCGACCCAGTACTTC. Amino acids: CATVGEATQYF.

This sequence joins TRBV7-2 and TRBJ2-3; 8 bases are shared with TRBD1. Looked up from germline, CDR1 is SGHTA and CDR2 is FQGNSA. J lost 2 bases, V lost 8 bases, and 9 bases had no gene match. The CDR3 spans 15 residues. CDR3 region: CASAGGPPVTDTQYF. The DNA for the CDR3 is TGTGCCAGCGCAGGGGGCCCGCCCGTCACAGATACGCAGTATTTT.